A single sample is the source of the 4 T cell receptor beta chains below, sequenced in a study of a mutant IDH1 vaccine in newly diagnosed glioma. These TCRs' antigens remain unknown. Time point indicated: week 35, safety follow-up. Each dose of the vaccine consisted of 300 ug of mutant IDH1 20-mer peptide, with topical imiquimod. Here immunoSEQ multiplex PCR was the method, and the copy in TCRdb shows in-frame clones only, minus some. The table records about 66,000 clones, about 73% of them present only once. The source material was PBMCs, sampled from a glioma patient whose treatment included an IDH1 peptide vaccine. Receptors originate from a man in his fifties or sixties with glioma.

J is TRBJ2-2 and V is TRBV6-5; no reliable D call. The length of the CDR3 is 14 residues. Germline CDR1 and CDR2: MNHEY and SVGAGI. V dropped 0 bases and J dropped 9 bases, with 11 bases sitting between them. CDR3: CASSYSNPVRELFF. The DNA for the CDR3 is TGTGCCAGCAGTTACTCGAATCCGGTCCGGGAGCTGTTTTTT.

This chain's CDR3 is CASSFGQGGLNEQFF. CDR3 DNA sequence: TGCGCCAGCAGCTTTGGACAGGGAGGCCTCAATGAGCAGTTCTTC. The J gene is TRBJ2-1, the V gene TRBV5-1, with TRBD1 matching over 8 bases. Trimming cost V 2 bases and J 6 bases; bases outside gene matches: 7. CDR3 length: 15 residues. The germline V gene encodes CDR1 SGHRS and CDR2 YFSETQ.

The chain is built from TRBV6-5 and TRBJ1-4, with no clear D. Germline-derived CDR1 and CDR2 are MNHEY and SVGAGI. The CDR3 runs 13 residues. V was shortened by 1 base and J by 7 bases, with 7 bases between the two germline ends. Written as DNA, the CDR3 is TGTGCCAGCAGTTACTTTGTCAGTGAAAAACTGTTTTTT. It encodes CASSYFVSEKLFF.

V gene TRBV5-5 combines with J gene TRBJ1-6, with D uncertain. The V gene lost 4 bases and the J gene lost 3 bases, with 11 bases spanning the gap. CDR1 is SGHKS and CDR2 is YYEKEE in the germline V gene (reference sequence). The CDR3 has 15 amino acids. In DNA, the CDR3 is TGTGCCAGCAGCCGGGAGGGCCTCTATAATTCACCCCTCCACTTT. This gives the protein CASSREGLYNSPLHF.